Listed below are T cell receptor beta chains from one sample, sequenced in a study of blood T cell repertoires in COVID-19. Libraries were prepared by immunoSEQ multiplex PCR; TCRdb keeps only in-frame clonotypes and omits some of them. Among approximately 140,000 clones listed, around three quarters were seen once. Specimen: peripheral blood. The source is a man at least 80 years old with acute or convalescent COVID-19. The CDR3 runs from the conserved cysteine through the conserved F or W. D genes are given only for firm matches. Clone size is not always given. Where it is, it says once, few, many or a class for expanded clones.

>TRBV19|TRBJ1-5|NA|NA
CASSSRAVQPQHF
TGTGCCAGTAGTTCCAGGGCGGTACAGCCCCAGCATTTT
>TRBV28|TRBJ2-7|TRBD2|NA
CASDSGRGASSYEQYF
TGTGCCAGCGACAGCGGGCGGGGGGCCAGCTCCTACGAGCAGTACTTC
>TRBV5-1|TRBJ1-1|NA|NA
CASSLGQAYTEAFF
TGCGCCAGCAGCTTGGGACAAGCCTACACTGAAGCTTTCTTT
>TRBV10-3|TRBJ2-2|NA|NA
CAISDSGNTGELFF
TGTGCCATCAGTGACTCAGGGAACACCGGGGAGCTGTTTTTT
>TRBV2|TRBJ1-3|NA|NA
CASRGGVNSGNTIYF
TGTGCCAGCAGGGGGGGGGTTAACTCTGGAAACACCATATATTTT
>TRBV11-1|TRBJ2-7|TRBD1|NA
CASSLWTGWSYEQYF
TGTGCCAGCAGCCTATGGACAGGGTGGTCCTACGAGCAGTACTTC
>TRBV18|TRBJ1-5|TRBD1|NA
CASSPPVQGVDQPQHF
TGTGCCAGCTCACCACCGGTACAGGGGGTGGATCAGCCCCAGCATTTT
>TRBV11-2|TRBJ2-3|NA|NA
CASSLEARDTQYF
TGTGCCAGCAGCTTAGAAGCGAGAGATACGCAGTATTTT
>TRBV7-3|TRBJ2-1|NA|NA
CASSLQAYNEQFF
TGTGCCAGCAGCTTACAGGCCTACAATGAGCAGTTCTTC
>TRBV5-4|TRBJ2-1|NA|NA
CASSLDTGKWNEQFF
TGTGCCAGCAGCTTGGATACAGGGAAATGGAATGAGCAGTTCTTC
>TRBV4-2|TRBJ2-3|NA|NA
CASSPSRDTQYF
TGTGCCAGCAGCCCCTCGAGGGATACGCAGTATTTT
>TRBV25-1|TRBJ1-1|NA|few
CASSEPTLSFHGKEAFF
TGTGCCAGCAGTGAACCCACCCTGTCTTTTCACGGTAAAGAAGCTTTCTTT
>TRBV18|TRBJ2-2|TRBD1|NA
CASSRGQGASGELFF
TGTGCCAGCTCACGCGGACAGGGGGCCTCCGGGGAGCTGTTTTTT
>TRBV27|TRBJ2-3|TRBD1|once
CASSQDRAVDTQYF
TGTGCCAGCAGCCAAGACAGGGCTGTAGATACGCAGTATTTT
>TRBV18|TRBJ2-7|TRBD2|NA
CASSPQTSGGFSYEQYF
TGTGCCAGCTCACCACAGACTAGCGGGGGTTTTTCCTACGAGCAGTACTTC
>TRBV12-3/TRBV12-4|TRBJ2-7|NA|NA
CASSFRSYEQYF
TGTGCCAGCAGTTTTCGGTCCTACGAGCAGTACTTC
>TRBV19|TRBJ1-3|NA|once
CASRLNSGNTIYF
TGTGCCAGTAGGTTAAACTCTGGAAACACCATATATTTT
>TRBV7-2|TRBJ2-1|TRBD1|NA
CASSFNRGPGHEQFF
TGTGCCAGCAGCTTTAACAGGGGGCCAGGTCATGAGCAGTTCTTC
>TRBV7-9|TRBJ2-1|TRBD1|NA
CASSLDQGAEQFF
TGTGCCAGCAGCTTAGATCAGGGGGCTGAGCAGTTCTTC
>TRBV19|TRBJ2-3|TRBD1|NA
CASSIAGQGSTDTQYF
TGTGCCAGTAGTATAGCGGGACAGGGGAGCACAGATACGCAGTATTTT
>TRBV28|TRBJ2-1|TRBD2|hyperexpanded
CASSLDPIAGGYYNEQFF
TGTGCCAGCAGTTTAGATCCTATAGCGGGGGGGTACTACAATGAGCAGTTCTTC
>TRBV21-1|TRBJ2-5|NA|NA
CASSGPWTSGAPETQYF
TGTGCCAGCAGCGGCCCATGGACTAGCGGGGCACCCGAGACCCAGTACTTC
>TRBV11-2|TRBJ2-1|TRBD2|NA
CASSSLRRGYNEQFF
TGTGCCAGCAGCTCCTTAAGGCGGGGGTACAATGAGCAGTTCTTC
>TRBV3-1/TRBV3-2|TRBJ1-3|TRBD1|NA
CASSLTGGGNTIYF
TGTGCCAGCAGTCTTACAGGGGGCGGAAACACCATATATTTT
>TRBV3-1/TRBV3-2|TRBJ2-2|NA|NA
CASSQPGFRITGELFF
TGTGCCAGCAGCCAACCCGGTTTCAGGATCACCGGGGAGCTGTTTTTT
>TRBV7-9|TRBJ1-2|TRBD1|NA
CASSLEGQARGYTF
TGTGCCAGCAGCTTAGAAGGACAGGCGCGTGGCTACACCTTC
>TRBV7-2|TRBJ1-4|TRBD1|few
CASSPQGDEKLFF
TGTGCCAGCAGCCCACAGGGGGACGAAAAACTGTTTTTT
>TRBV2|TRBJ1-6|TRBD1|NA
CASSDRGRNSPLHF
TGTGCCAGCAGCGACAGGGGGCGGAATTCACCCCTCCACTTT
>TRBV18|TRBJ2-5|NA|NA
CASSRGSQETQYF
TGTGCCAGCTCACGAGGTAGCCAAGAGACCCAGTACTTC
>TRBV5-1|TRBJ2-7|NA|many
CASSGSSYEQYF
TGCGCCAGCAGCGGCAGTTCCTACGAGCAGTACTTC
>TRBV2|TRBJ1-5|NA|NA
CASRAAYSNQPQHF
TGTGCCAGCAGGGCAGCGTATAGCAATCAGCCCCAGCATTTT
>TRBV7-2|TRBJ2-1|TRBD1|NA
CASSFRTGPNEQFF
TGTGCCAGCAGCTTCCGGACAGGGCCCAATGAGCAGTTCTTC
>TRBV10-3|TRBJ2-7|TRBD1|few
CAIQPRGTGGYEQYF
TGTGCCATCCAACCGCGAGGGACAGGGGGCTACGAGCAGTACTTC
>TRBV7-9|TRBJ1-3|NA|NA
CASSPAGNTIYF
TGTGCCAGCAGCCCCGCTGGAAACACCATATATTTT
>TRBV4-3|TRBJ1-1|NA|NA
CASSQVGAPTEAFF
TGCGCCAGCAGCCAAGTGGGGGCCCCCACTGAAGCTTTCTTT
>TRBV2|TRBJ1-1|TRBD1|once
CASSMTGGLTEAFF
TGTGCCAGCAGTATGACAGGGGGCTTAACTGAAGCTTTCTTT
>TRBV28|TRBJ1-2|NA|NA
CASSSQGWNYGYTF
TGTGCCAGCAGCTCACAGGGTTGGAACTATGGCTACACCTTC
>TRBV4-2|TRBJ2-1|NA|NA
CASGGAWEQFF
TGTGCCAGCGGGGGGGCATGGGAGCAGTTCTTC
>TRBV5-1|TRBJ2-3|TRBD1|NA
CASSAGQAITDTQYF
TGCGCCAGCAGTGCCGGACAGGCAATTACAGATACGCAGTATTTT
>TRBV7-2|TRBJ1-2|NA|NA
CASSLVGGAGNYGYTF
TGTGCCAGCAGCTTAGTGGGGGGGGCTGGAAACTATGGCTACACCTTC
>TRBV7-2|TRBJ1-6|NA|NA
CASSLSKSPLHF
TGTGCCAGCAGCCTATCCAAGTCACCCCTCCACTTT
>TRBV24-1|TRBJ2-1|NA|NA
CATSGQSYNEQFF
TGTGCCACCAGTGGACAGTCTTACAATGAGCAGTTCTTC
>TRBV6-1|TRBJ2-1|NA|NA
CASSFVNEQFF
TGTGCCAGCAGTTTCGTCAATGAGCAGTTCTTC
>TRBV30|TRBJ1-6|NA|few
CAWSVREGRPLHF
TGTGCCTGGAGTGTACGCGAGGGTCGACCCCTCCACTTT
>TRBV18|TRBJ1-3|NA|NA
CASSEDSRSGNTIYF
TGTGCCAGCTCAGAGGACAGCCGCTCTGGAAACACCATATATTTT
>TRBV7-2|TRBJ2-5|TRBD1|NA
CASSLAGTAQETQYF
TGTGCCAGCAGCTTAGCAGGGACAGCACAAGAGACCCAGTACTTC
>TRBV2|TRBJ2-3|NA|NA
CASEGGPGTQYF
TGTGCCAGCGAGGGTGGCCCGGGTACGCAGTATTTT
>TRBV24-1|TRBJ2-1|TRBD2|NA
CATSDPGGLAGGYSYNEQFF
TGTGCCACCAGTGATCCGGGTGGGCTAGCGGGGGGATACTCCTACAATGAGCAGTTCTTC
>TRBV28|TRBJ2-2|TRBD2|NA
CASTERGSTGELFF
TGTGCCAGCACCGAGCGGGGGAGCACCGGGGAGCTGTTTTTT
>TRBV19|TRBJ2-7|NA|NA
CASSITRGHEQYF
TGTGCCAGTAGTATAACCCGGGGTCACGAGCAGTACTTC
>TRBV29-1|TRBJ2-1|TRBD1|NA
CSVALDRGEFF
TGCAGCGTCGCCTTGGACAGGGGGGAGTTCTTC
>TRBV27|TRBJ2-3|NA|NA
CASSLSGIDTQYF
TGTGCCAGCAGTTTATCCGGGATAGATACGCAGTATTTT